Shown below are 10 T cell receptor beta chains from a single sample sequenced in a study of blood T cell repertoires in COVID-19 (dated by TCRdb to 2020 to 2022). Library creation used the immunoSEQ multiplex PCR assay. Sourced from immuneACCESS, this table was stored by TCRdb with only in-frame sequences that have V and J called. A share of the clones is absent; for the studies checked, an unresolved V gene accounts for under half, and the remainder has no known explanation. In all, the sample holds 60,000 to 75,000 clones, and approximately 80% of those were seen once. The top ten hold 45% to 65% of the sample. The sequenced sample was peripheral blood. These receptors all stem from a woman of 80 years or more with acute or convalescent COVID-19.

In nucleotides, the CDR3 is TGTGCCAGCAGCTTAGAGTCCATAGCGGGAGATCTGACCCAGTACTTC. It encodes CASSLESIAGDLTQYF. The chain recombines TRBV7-2 with TRBJ2-5; 9 bases are shared with TRBD2. V shed 1 base and J 7 bases; nucleotides not matched to a gene: 10. Germline V CDR1 and CDR2: SGHTA, FQGNSA. The CDR3 length is 16 residues.

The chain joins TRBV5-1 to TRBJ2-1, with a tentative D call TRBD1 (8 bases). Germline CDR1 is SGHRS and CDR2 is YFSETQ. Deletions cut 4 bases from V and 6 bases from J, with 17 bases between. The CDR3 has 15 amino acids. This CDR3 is CASSQGAGVINEQFF. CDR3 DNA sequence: TGCGCCAGCAGCCAGGGGGCGGGAGTAATCAATGAGCAGTTCTTC.

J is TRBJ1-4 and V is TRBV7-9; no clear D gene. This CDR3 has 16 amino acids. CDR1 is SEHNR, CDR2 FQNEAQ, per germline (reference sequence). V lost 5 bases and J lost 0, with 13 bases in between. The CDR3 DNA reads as TGTGCCAGCAGCCCCGGGGTGGGAGCAACTAATGAAAAACTGTTTTTT. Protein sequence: CASSPGVGATNEKLFF.

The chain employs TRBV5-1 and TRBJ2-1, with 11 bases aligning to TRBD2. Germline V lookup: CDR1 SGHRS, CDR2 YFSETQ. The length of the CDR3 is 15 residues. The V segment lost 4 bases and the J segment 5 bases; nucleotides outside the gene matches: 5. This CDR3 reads CASSPGLAGDNEQFF. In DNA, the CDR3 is TGCGCCAGCAGCCCAGGACTAGCGGGCGACAATGAGCAGTTCTTC.

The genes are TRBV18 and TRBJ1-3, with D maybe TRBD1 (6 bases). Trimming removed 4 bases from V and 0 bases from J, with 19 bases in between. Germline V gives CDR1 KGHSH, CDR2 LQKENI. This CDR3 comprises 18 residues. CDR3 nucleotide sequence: TGTGCCAGCTCACTTCGGGCAGGGGAGATAAGCTCTGGAAACACCATATATTTT. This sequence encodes CASSLRAGEISSGNTIYF.

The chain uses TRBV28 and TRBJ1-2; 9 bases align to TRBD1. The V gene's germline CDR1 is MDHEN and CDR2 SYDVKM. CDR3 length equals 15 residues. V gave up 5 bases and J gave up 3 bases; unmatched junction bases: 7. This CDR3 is CASSARDRAYYGYTF. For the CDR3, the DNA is TGTGCCAGCAGTGCCAGGGACAGGGCCTACTATGGCTACACCTTC.

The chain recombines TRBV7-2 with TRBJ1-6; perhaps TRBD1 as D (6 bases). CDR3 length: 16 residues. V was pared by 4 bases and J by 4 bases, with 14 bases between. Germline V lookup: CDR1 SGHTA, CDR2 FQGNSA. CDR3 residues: CASSSSGALYNSPLHF. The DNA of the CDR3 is TGTGCCAGCAGCTCTTCAGGGGCTCTATATAATTCACCCCTCCACTTT.

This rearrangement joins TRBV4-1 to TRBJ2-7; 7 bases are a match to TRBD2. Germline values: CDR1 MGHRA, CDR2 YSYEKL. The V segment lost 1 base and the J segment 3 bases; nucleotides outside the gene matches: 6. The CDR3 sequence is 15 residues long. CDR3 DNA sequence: TGCGCCAGCAGCCAAGTGGAGCGGACTAGCTACGAGCAGTACTTC. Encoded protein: CASSQVERTSYEQYF.

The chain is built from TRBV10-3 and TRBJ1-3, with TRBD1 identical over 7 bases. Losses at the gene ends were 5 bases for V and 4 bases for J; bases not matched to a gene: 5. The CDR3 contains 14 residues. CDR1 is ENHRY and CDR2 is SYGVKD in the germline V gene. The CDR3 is CAISRDSFGNTIYF. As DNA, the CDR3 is TGTGCCATCAGTAGGGACAGTTTCGGAAACACCATATATTTT.

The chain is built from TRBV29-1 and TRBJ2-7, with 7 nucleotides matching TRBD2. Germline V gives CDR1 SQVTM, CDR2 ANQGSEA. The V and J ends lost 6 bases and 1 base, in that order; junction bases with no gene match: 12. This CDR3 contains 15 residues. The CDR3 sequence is CSVLGEGTVSYEQYF. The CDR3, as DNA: TGCAGCGTCCTGGGGGAGGGGACCGTTTCCTACGAGCAGTACTTC.